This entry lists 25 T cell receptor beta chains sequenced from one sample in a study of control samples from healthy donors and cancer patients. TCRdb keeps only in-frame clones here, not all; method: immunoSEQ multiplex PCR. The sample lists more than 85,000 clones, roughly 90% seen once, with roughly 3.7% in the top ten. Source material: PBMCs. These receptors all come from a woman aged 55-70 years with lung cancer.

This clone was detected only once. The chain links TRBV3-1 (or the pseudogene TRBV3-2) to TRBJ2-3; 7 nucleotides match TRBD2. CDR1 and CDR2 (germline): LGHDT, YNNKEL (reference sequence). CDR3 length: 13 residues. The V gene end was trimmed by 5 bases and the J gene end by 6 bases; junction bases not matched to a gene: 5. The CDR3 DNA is TGTGCCAGCAGCTGGACTAGATCGGATACGCAGTATTTT. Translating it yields CASSWTRSDTQYF.

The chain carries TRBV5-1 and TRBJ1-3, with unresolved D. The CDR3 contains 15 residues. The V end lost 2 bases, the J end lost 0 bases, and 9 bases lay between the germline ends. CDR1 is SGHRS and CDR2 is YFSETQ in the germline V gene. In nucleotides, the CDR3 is TGCGCCAGCAGCTTAGGACTATTCTCTGGAAACACCATATATTTT. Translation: CASSLGLFSGNTIYF.

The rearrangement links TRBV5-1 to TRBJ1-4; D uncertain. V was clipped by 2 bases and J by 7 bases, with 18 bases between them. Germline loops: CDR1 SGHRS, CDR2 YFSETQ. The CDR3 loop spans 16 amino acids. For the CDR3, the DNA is TGCGCCAGCAGCTTAAACCCCCAGAAAGGTAGTGAAAAACTGTTTTTT. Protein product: CASSLNPQKGSEKLFF.

DNA of the CDR3: TGTGCCAGCAGCGTAGGCAGCGGCTACACAGATACGCAGTATTTT. This translates into CASSVGSGYTDTQYF. This rearrangement joins TRBV9 to TRBJ2-3, with a possible D match to TRBD2 (5 bases). Germline CDR1 SGDLS, CDR2 YYNGEE. The length of the CDR3 is 15 residues. The V end lost 0 bases, the J end lost 2 bases, and 10 bases lay between the germline ends.

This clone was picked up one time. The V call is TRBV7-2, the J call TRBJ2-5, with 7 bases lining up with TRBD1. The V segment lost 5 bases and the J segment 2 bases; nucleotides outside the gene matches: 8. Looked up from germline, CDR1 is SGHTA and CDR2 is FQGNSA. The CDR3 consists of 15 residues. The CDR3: CASSPRQGAQETQYF. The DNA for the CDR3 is TGTGCCAGCAGCCCCAGACAGGGCGCACAAGAGACCCAGTACTTC.

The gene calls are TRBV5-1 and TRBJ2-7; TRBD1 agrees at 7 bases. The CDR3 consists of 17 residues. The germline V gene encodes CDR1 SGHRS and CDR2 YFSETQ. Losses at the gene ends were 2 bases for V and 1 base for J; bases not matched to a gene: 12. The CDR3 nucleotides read TGCGCCAGCAGCTTCGATCAATTGCGGACAGGATCCTACGAGCAGTACTTC. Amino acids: CASSFDQLRTGSYEQYF.

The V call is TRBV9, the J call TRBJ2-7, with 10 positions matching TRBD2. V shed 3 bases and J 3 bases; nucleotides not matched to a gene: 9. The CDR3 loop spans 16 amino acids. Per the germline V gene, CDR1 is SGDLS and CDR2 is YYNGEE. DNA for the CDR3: TGTGCCAGCAGCGCAGCGGGAGGGCCCAACTTCTACGAGCAGTACTTC. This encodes CASSAAGGPNFYEQYF.

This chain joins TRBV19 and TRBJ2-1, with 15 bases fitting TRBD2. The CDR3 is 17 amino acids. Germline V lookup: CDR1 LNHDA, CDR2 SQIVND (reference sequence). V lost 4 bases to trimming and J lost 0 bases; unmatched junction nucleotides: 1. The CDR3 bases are TGTGCCAGTAGTAAGGGACTAGCGGGAGGCTCCTACAATGAGCAGTTCTTC. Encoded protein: CASSKGLAGGSYNEQFF.

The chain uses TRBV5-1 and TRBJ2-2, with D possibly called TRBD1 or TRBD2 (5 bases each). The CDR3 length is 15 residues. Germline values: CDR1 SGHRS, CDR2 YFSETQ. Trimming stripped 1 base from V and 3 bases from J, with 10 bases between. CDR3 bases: TGCGCCAGCAGCTTGTTAGGGGACGACACCGGGGAGCTGTTTTTT. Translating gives CASSLLGDDTGELFF.

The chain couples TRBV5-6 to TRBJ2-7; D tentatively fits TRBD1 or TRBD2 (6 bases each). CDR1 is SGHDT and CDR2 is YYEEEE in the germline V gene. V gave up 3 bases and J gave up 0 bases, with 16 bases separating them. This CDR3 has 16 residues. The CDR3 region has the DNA TGTGCCAGCAGCTGGAGGGGAACAGGGAGCTCCTACGAGCAGTACTTC. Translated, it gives CASSWRGTGSSYEQYF.

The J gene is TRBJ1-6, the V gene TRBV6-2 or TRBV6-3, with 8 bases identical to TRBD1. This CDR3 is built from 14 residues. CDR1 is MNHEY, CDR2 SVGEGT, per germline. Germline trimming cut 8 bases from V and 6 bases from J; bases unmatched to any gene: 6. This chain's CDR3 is CASCRDRRNSPLHF. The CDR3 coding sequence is TGTGCCAGCTGCCGGGACAGGCGTAATTCACCCCTCCACTTT.

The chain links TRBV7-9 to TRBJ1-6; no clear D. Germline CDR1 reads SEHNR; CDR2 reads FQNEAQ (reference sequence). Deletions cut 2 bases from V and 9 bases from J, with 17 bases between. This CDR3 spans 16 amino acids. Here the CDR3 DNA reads TGTGCCAGCAGCTTAAACACGGGCCGGCATGGTTCACCCCTCCACTTT. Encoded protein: CASSLNTGRHGSPLHF.

In DNA form, the CDR3 reads TGTGCCAGCAGCGACTTGAGAATCCAAAACATTCAGTACTTC. Protein product: CASSDLRIQNIQYF. The chain is built from TRBV21-1 and TRBJ2-4; the DNA was not used to check the table's D call, TRBD2. TRBV21-1 is a known pseudogene. The CDR3 has 14 amino acids.

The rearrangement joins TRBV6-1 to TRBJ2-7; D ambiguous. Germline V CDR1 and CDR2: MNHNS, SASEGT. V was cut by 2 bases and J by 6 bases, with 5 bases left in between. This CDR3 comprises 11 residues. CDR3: CASSEPAEQYF. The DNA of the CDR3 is TGTGCCAGCAGTGAACCAGCCGAGCAGTACTTC.

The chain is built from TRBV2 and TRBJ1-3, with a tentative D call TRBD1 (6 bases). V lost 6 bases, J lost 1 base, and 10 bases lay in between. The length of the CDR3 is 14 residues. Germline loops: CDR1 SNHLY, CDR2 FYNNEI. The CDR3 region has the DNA TGTGCCAGCAGCTGGGGGGCATCTGGAAACACCATATATTTT. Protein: CASSWGASGNTIYF.

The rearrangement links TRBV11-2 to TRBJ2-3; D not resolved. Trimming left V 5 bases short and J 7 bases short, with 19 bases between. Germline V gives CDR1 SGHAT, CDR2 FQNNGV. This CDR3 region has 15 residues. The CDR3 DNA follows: TGTGCCAGCAGCGGGCAAAGATCCCCCGAAAATACGCAGTATTTT. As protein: CASSGQRSPENTQYF.

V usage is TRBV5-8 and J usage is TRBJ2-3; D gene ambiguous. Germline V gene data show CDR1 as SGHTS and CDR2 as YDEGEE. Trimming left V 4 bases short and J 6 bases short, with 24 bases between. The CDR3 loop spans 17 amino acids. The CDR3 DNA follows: TGTGCCAGCAGCCTCATGAGCTCCACGTCCTCGCGCGATACGCAGTATTTT. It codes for CASSLMSSTSSRDTQYF.

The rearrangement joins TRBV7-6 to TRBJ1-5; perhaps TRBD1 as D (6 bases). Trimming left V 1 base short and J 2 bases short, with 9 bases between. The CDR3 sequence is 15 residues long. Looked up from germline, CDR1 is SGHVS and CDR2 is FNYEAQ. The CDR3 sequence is CASSLGNRGNQPQHF. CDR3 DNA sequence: TGTGCCAGCAGCTTAGGGAACAGGGGCAATCAGCCCCAGCATTTT.

The CDR3: CASSVMGRDTEAFF. DNA for the CDR3: TGTGCCAGCAGCGTTATGGGCCGGGACACTGAAGCTTTCTTT. The chain employs TRBV7-2 and TRBJ1-1; D unclear. Deletions cut 5 bases from V and 3 bases from J, with 13 bases between. The germline gives CDR1 SGHTA, CDR2 FQGNSA. The CDR3 is 14 amino acids.

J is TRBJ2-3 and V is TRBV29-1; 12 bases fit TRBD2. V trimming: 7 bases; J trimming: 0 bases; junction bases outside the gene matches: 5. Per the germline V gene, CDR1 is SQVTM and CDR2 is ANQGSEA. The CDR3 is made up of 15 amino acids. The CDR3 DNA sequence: TGCAGCGCCGTGACTAGCGGGGGTAGCACAGATACGCAGTATTTT. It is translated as CSAVTSGGSTDTQYF.

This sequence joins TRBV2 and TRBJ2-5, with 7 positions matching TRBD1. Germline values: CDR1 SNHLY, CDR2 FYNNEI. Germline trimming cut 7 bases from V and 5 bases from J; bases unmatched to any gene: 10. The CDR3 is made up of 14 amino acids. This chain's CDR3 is CASKTGDASETQYF. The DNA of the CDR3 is TGTGCCAGCAAAACAGGGGACGCGAGTGAGACCCAGTACTTC.

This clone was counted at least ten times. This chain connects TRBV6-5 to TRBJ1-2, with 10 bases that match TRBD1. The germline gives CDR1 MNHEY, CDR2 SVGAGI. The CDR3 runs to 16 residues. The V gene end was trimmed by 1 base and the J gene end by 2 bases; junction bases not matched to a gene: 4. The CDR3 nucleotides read TGTGCCAGCAGTTACTGGAGGACAGGGGGAAACTATGGCTACACCTTC. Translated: CASSYWRTGGNYGYTF.

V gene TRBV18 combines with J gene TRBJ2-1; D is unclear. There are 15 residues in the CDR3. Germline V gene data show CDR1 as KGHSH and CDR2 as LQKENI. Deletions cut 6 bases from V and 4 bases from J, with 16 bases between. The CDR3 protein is CASSLSILQYNEQFF. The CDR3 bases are TGTGCCAGCTCTCTCTCTATTCTTCAGTACAATGAGCAGTTCTTC.

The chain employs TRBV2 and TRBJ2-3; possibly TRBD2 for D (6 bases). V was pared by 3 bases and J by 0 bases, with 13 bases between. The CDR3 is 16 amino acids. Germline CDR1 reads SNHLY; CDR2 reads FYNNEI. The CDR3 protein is CASSEMGRGSTDTQYF. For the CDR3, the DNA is TGTGCCAGCAGTGAGATGGGGCGGGGTAGCACAGATACGCAGTATTTT.

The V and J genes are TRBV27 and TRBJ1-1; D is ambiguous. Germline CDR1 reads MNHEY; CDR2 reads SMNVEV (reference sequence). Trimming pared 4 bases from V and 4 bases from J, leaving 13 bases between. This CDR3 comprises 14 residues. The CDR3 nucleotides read TGTGCCAGCAGTTACCAGGCGGGTATCACTGAAGCTTTCTTT. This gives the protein CASSYQAGITEAFF.